This TCR beta chain was recorded in a study of blood T cell repertoires in COVID-19. There are 13 residues in the CDR3. The V gene lost 5 bases and the J gene lost 3 bases, with 8 bases spanning the gap. Germline V gene data show CDR1 as SGHTA and CDR2 as FQGNSA. As processed by the authors: Estimation of nucleated cell counts was performed using reference gene primer amplification. Data came from immunoSEQ multiplex PCR; TCRdb stores just in-frame clones and leaves some out. V, J and clone size derive from that table, while D and trimming were established from the DNA sequence. The sample includes just over 95,000 clones, over 75% of them seen just once.

J is TRBJ1-3 and V is TRBV7-2, with a possible D match to TRBD1 (6 bases). This receptor was obtained from a man aged 55 to 70 with acute or convalescent COVID-19. The material sequenced was peripheral blood. The CDR3 DNA is TGTGCCAGCAGCCAGACAGGTGGAAACACCATATATTTT. Amino acid sequence: CASSQTGGNTIYF.